This T cell receptor beta chain was captured by sequencing in a study of T cells in Graves' hyperthyroidism and ophthalmopathy (dated by TCRdb to about 2019). Study-level background: Peripheral blood samples were taken at initial diagnosis, before any treatment was given. TCR V-J signatures able to tell the groups apart were searched for in a discovery cohort of 95 to 100 patients, of whom approximately 40 had Graves' ophthalmopathy and about 60 had stable Graves' hyperthyroidism. The study also compared thyroid tissue and blood T-cell repertoires from five or six Graves' hyperthyroidism patients. The approximately 97 discovery patients were randomly divided into training and test sets at a 7:3 ratio. Prospective prediction of ophthalmopathy was tested in an independent validation cohort consisting of 18 hyperthyroidism patients and around 17 patients who later progressed to ophthalmopathy. According to the paper, TCR Vbeta CDR3 sequencing was carried out on over 130 peripheral blood samples, which came from under 50 ophthalmopathy, 75 to 80 hyperthyroidism and about 17 progressor patients. After sampling, hyperthyroidism patients received methimazole starting at 30 mg daily, and ophthalmopathy patients received high-dose intravenous methylprednisolone.

This clonotype has at least ten counts. The antigen it binds to is not known. No qualities accompany the bases; no much larger clone lies one base away. In the ophthalmopathy patients, disease was moderately to severely active, with a Clinical Activity Score of 3 or more, a NOSPECS grade of 4 or more, and a duration of less than 3 months. Patients with uncontrolled infections, other autoimmune diseases, pregnancy or lactation were excluded. Diagnoses were based on clinical symptoms, serum thyroxine and TRAb, thyroid ultrasound and orbital computed tomography. PBMCs were isolated from roughly 10 ml of fresh peripheral blood by Ficoll-Paque density gradient centrifugation. Total RNA was extracted using Trizol reagent, and RNA quality was assessed on an Agilent 2100 Bioanalyzer. Results and caveats for the whole study, not just this receptor: Blood samples also contained most of the expanded thyroid clonotypes (frequency above 0.001), which suggests that blood repertoires may reflect thyroid immune responses. Sample size was not statistically predetermined, and blinding of investigators to group allocation was not performed. In validation, progression to ophthalmopathy was predicted by the model with around 71% sensitivity and under 85% specificity, a median of 6.5 months before onset. Ophthalmopathy was separated from stable hyperthyroidism by a 13 V-J signature model, with roughly 88% sensitivity and about 81% specificity obtained in cross-validation and 80%/75% obtained in testing.

Per the germline V gene, MNHNS is the CDR1 and SASEGT is the CDR2. From the cysteine up to the phenylalanine, the CDR3 has a length of 13 residues. Of all the DNA, just the CDR3 is kept, 39 bases in frame from base 1. V sheds 6 bases and J sheds 3 bases, leaving 11 bases between their ends. The TCR beta CDR3 regions were amplified from RNA transcripts. For the first round of RT-PCR on the TCR CDR3, the HTBI primer set was used together with the Qiagen OneStep RT-PCR kit. Libraries were constructed in a second round of multiplex PCR, after which size selection and purification were performed. Sequencing of the libraries was done on an Illumina HiSeq2000 using paired-end 100 bp reads. The authors' pipeline ran thus. SOAPnuke was used to process the raw data, throwing out any read that contained adapters or uncalled bases, had a mean Phred below 15, or lacked an exact constant-primer or identifier match. High-quality paired reads were merged using COPE v1.2.5, and each unique nucleotide sequence was defined as a clonotype. Clonotypes were aligned to IMGT TRBV, TRBD and TRBJ reference segments using MiTCR v1.1. Analysis was restricted to V-J combinations with a frequency above 0.0001, which covered about 99% of repertoires. A TCS score was defined as the ratio between F50 (clonal expansion) and ExV (chaos), using BLOSUM62-based TCRdist between CDR3 peptides within each V-J. Welch's t-statistics and random forest reduced roughly 530 V-J features to under 15, which were used in a naive Bayes classifier (R e1071). The raw public reads went through TCRdb reprocessing: fastp at Q25, MiXCR clone calling, in-frame beta chains kept. Merged by CDR3 protein, the rows form single entries marked with the most common genes and DNA. TCRdb, not the authors, supplied the V and J calls. This sample comprises 400,000 or so distinct CDR3 sequences, roughly 15% of them detected only once. The biggest ten clones account for about 21% of the sample.

Material: blood. Here the chain combines TRBV6-1 and TRBJ1-1, and the D gene may be TRBD1, 5 bases matching. The receptor was derived from a woman aged 60 to 75 with Graves' ophthalmopathy. For the CDR3, the sequence is CASRRGAYTEAFF. The DNA is TGTGCCAGCAGGCGGGGCGCGTACACTGAAGCTTTCTTT.